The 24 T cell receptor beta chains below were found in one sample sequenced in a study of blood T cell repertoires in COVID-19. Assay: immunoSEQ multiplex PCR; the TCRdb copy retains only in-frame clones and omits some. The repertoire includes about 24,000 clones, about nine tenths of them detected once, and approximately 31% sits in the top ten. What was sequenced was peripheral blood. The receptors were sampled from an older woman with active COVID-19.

The CDR3 DNA reads as TGTGCCAGCTCACCACCGCTAGCGGGGGTCACAGATACGCAGTATTTT. This translates into CASSPPLAGVTDTQYF. V and J are TRBV18 and TRBJ2-3, with 10 bases identical to TRBD2. The CDR3 runs 16 residues. The V gene's germline CDR1 is KGHSH and CDR2 LQKENI. J was trimmed by 2 bases and V by 0 bases; bases with no gene match: 2.

CDR3 nucleotides: TGTGCCAGCAGTTACTCCGTTTCTGGCAATCAGCCCCAGCATTTT. Its translation: CASSYSVSGNQPQHF. V is TRBV6-5 and J is TRBJ1-5; D remains unclear. Trimming removed 0 bases from V and 2 bases from J, with 8 bases in between. This CDR3 comprises 15 residues. Germline values: CDR1 MNHEY, CDR2 SVGAGI.

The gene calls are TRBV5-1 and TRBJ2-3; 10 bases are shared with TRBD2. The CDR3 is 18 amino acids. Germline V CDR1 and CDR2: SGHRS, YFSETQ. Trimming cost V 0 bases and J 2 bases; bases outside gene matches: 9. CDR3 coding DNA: TGCGCCAGCAGCTTGGTACAGCGGGGGGGCTTCCTCACAGATACGCAGTATTTT. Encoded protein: CASSLVQRGGFLTDTQYF.

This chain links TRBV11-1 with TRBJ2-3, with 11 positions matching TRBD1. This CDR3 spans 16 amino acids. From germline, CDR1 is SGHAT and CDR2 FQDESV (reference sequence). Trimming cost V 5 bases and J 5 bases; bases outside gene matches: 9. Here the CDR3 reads CASSPRTGGAVDTQYF. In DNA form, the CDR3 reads TGTGCCAGCAGCCCACGGACAGGGGGCGCGGTAGATACGCAGTATTTT.

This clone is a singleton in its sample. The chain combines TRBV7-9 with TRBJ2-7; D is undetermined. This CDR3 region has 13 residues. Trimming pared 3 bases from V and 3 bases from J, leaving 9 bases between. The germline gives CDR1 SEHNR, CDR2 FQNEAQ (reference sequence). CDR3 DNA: TGTGCCAGCAGCTTCCCACATTTCTACGAGCAGTACTTC. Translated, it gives CASSFPHFYEQYF.

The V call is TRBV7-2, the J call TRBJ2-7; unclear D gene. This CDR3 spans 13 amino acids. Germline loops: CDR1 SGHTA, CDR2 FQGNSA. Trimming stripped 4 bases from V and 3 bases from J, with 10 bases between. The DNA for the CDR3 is TGTGCCAGCAGCTCGATTAGTGGCTACGAGCAGTACTTC. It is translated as CASSSISGYEQYF.

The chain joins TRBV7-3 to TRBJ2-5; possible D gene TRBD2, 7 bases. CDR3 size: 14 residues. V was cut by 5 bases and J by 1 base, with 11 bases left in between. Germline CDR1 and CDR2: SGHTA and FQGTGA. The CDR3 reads CASSPGGGQETQYF. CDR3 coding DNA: TGTGCCAGCAGCCCGGGGGGCGGCCAAGAGACCCAGTACTTC.

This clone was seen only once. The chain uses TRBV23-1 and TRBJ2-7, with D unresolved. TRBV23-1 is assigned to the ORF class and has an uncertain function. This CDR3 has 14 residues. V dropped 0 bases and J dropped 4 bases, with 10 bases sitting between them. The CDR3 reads CASSQSSRDYEQYF. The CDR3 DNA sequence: TGCGCCAGCAGTCAATCGTCCCGCGATTACGAGCAGTACTTC.

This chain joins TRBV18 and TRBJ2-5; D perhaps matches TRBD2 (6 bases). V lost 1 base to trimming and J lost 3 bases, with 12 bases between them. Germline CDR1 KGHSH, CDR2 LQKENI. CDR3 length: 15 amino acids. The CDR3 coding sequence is TGTGCCAGCTCACCACGACTAGTCGGGGAAGAGACCCAGTACTTC. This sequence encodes CASSPRLVGEETQYF. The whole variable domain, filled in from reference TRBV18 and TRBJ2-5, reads NAGVMQNPRHLVRRRGQEARLRCSPMKGHSHVYWYRQLPEEGLKFMVYLQKENIIDESGMPKERFSAEFPKEGPSILRIQQVVRGDSAAYFCASSPRLVGEETQYFGPGTRLLVL.

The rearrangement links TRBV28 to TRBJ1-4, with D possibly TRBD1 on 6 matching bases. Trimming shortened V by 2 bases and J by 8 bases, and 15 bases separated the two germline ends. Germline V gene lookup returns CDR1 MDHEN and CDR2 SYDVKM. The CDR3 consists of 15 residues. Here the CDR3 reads CASSLRTVQREKLFF. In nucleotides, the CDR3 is TGTGCCAGCAGTTTACGGACAGTCCAGCGAGAAAAACTGTTTTTT.

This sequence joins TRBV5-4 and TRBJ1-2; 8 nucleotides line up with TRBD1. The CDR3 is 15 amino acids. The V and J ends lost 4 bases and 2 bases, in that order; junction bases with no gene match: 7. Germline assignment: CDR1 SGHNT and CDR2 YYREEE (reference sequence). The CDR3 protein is CASSTRTGQNYGYTF. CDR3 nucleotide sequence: TGTGCCAGCAGCACGCGGACAGGGCAGAACTATGGCTACACCTTC.

Written as DNA, the CDR3 is TGTGCCAGCAGTAGGACTAGCGGGGATTCCTACGAGCAGTACTTC. It specifies CASSRTSGDSYEQYF. V and J are TRBV28 and TRBJ2-7; 12 bases line up with TRBD2. V shed 5 bases, J shed 1 base, and the junction held 3 bases outside the gene matches. Germline assignment: CDR1 MDHEN and CDR2 SYDVKM. This CDR3 has 15 amino acids.

The CDR3 DNA follows: TGTGCCAGCAGCATACCGGGACAGGTCATCGCTGGCTACACCTTC. This translates into CASSIPGQVIAGYTF. This chain links TRBV21-1 with TRBJ1-2; the table calls TRBD1, which could not be checked here. TRBV21-1 represents a pseudogene. There are 15 residues in the CDR3.

The CDR3 spells CAWIRSAKWVAGGDEQFF. CDR3 DNA sequence: TGTGCCTGGATAAGGTCCGCAAAGTGGGTAGCGGGGGGGGATGAGCAGTTCTTC. V is TRBV30 and J is TRBJ2-1; 11 bases map to TRBD2. CDR1 GTSNPN and CDR2 SVGIG come from the germline V gene (reference sequence). J was trimmed by 8 bases and V by 4 bases; bases with no gene match: 19. CDR3 length: 18 amino acids.

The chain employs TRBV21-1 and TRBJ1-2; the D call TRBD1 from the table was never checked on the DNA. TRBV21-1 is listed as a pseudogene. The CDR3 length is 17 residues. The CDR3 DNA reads TGTGCCAGCAGCAAAGGGGGTGTGAAGGGGGCAAATGATGGCTACACCTTC. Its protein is CASSKGGVKGANDGYTF.

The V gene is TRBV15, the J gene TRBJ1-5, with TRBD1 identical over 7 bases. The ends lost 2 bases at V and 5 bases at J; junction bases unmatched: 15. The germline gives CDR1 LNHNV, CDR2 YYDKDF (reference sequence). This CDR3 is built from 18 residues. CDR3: CATSRTGARGIPDQPQHF. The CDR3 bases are TGTGCCACCAGCAGAACAGGGGCAAGAGGGATCCCGGATCAGCCCCAGCATTTT.

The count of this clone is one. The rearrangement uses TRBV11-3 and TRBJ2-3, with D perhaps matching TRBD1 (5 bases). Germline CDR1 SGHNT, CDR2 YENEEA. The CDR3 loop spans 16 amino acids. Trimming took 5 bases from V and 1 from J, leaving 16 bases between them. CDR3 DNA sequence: TGTGCCAGCAGCCAAGGAAGTGGGGCGGGCACAGATACGCAGTATTTT. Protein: CASSQGSGAGTDTQYF.

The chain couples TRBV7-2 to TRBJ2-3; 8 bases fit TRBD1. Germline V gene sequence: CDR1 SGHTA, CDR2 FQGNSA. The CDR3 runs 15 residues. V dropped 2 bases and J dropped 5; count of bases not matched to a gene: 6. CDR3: CASSLRTGRGDTQYF. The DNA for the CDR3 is TGTGCCAGCAGCTTAAGGACAGGGCGAGGAGATACGCAGTATTTT.

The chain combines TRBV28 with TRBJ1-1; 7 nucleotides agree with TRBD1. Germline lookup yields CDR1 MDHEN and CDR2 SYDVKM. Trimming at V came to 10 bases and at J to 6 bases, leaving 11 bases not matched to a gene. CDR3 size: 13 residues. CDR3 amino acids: CAIQRGLSPEAFF. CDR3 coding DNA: TGTGCCATCCAAAGGGGGCTTAGTCCTGAAGCTTTCTTT.

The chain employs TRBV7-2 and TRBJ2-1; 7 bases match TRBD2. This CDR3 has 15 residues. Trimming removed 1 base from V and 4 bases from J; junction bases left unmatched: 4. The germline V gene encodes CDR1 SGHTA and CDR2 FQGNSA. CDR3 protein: CASSLVGGGYNEQFF. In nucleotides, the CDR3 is TGTGCCAGCAGCTTAGTGGGCGGGGGATACAATGAGCAGTTCTTC. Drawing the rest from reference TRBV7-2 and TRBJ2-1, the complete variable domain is GAGVSQSPSNKVTEKGKDVELRCDPISGHTALYWYRQSLGQGLEFLIYFQGNSAPDKSGLPSDRFSAERTGGSVSTLTIQRTQQEDSAVYLCASSLVGGGYNEQFFGPGTRLTVL.

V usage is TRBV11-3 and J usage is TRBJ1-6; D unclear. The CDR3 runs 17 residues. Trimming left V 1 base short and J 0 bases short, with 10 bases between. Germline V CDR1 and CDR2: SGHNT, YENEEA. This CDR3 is CASSLGGLSSYNSPLHF. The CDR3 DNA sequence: TGTGCCAGCAGCTTAGGAGGTCTTAGCTCCTATAATTCACCCCTCCACTTT.

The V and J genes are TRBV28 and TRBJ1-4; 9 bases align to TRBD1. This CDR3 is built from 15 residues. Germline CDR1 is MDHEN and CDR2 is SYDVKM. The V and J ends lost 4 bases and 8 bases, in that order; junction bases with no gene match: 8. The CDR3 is CASSSYGQGREKLFF. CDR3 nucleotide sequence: TGTGCCAGCAGTTCCTACGGACAGGGGCGGGAAAAACTGTTTTTT.

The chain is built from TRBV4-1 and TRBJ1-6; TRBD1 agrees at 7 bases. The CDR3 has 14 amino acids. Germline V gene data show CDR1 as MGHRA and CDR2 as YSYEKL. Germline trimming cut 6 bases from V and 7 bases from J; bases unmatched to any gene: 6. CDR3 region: CASRPGQNNSPLHF. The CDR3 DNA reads TGCGCCAGCAGACCGGGACAGAACAATTCACCCCTCCACTTT.

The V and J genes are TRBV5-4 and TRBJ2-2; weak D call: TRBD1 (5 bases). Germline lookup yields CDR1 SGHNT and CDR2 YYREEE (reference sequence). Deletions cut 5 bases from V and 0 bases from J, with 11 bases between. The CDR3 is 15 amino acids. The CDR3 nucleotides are TGTGCCAGCAGGAACAGGAATTCGAACACCGGGGAGCTGTTTTTT. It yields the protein CASRNRNSNTGELFF.